The next 14 T cell receptor beta chains were all read from a single sample in a study of PD-1 blockade in classical Hodgkin lymphoma. Clones were read by immunoSEQ multiplex PCR, and TCRdb kept only the in-frame ones, dropping some. The repertoire includes more than 90,000 clones, more than 70% of them detected once, and over 8% sits in the top ten. Described time point: cycle 4 day 1 (C4D1), after about 6 weeks of nivolumab. Brentuximab vedotin exposure varied, and every patient relapsed after autologous stem cell transplantation. This material consisted of peripheral blood mononuclear cells (PBMCs), taken before the fourth cycle of nivolumab. The receptors originated from a human donor with classical Hodgkin lymphoma.

The rearrangement links TRBV28 to TRBJ1-5; D perhaps matches TRBD1 (5 bases). Looked up from germline, CDR1 is MDHEN and CDR2 is SYDVKM. V shed 2 bases and J shed 5 bases, with 7 bases lying between them. The CDR3 runs 13 residues. CDR3 nucleotide sequence: TGTGCCAGCAGTTTAGACAGATATCAGCCCCAGCATTTT. Encoded protein: CASSLDRYQPQHF.

The chain is built from TRBV7-2 and TRBJ2-7; 10 bases match TRBD1. The CDR3 is 13 residues long. CDR1 is SGHTA, CDR2 FQGNSA, per germline. V was clipped by 6 bases and J by 5 bases; unmatched bases: 4. In nucleotides, the CDR3 is TGTGCCAGCAGGGGGACAGGGGTTGACGAGCAGTACTTC. The encoded protein is CASRGTGVDEQYF. Combining the CDR3 with reference TRBV7-2 and TRBJ2-7 gives the whole variable domain GAGVSQSPSNKVTEKGKDVELRCDPISGHTALYWYRQSLGQGLEFLIYFQGNSAPDKSGLPSDRFSAERTGGSVSTLTIQRTQQEDSAVYLCASRGTGVDEQYFGPGTRLTVT.

The gene calls are TRBV6-6 and TRBJ2-7; D is unclear. Between the trimmed V and J ends, which lost 8 bases and 3 bases, there was a span of 5 bases. Germline assignment: CDR1 MNHNY and CDR2 SVGAGI (reference sequence). CDR3 length: 10 residues. The CDR3 sequence is CASSDYEQYF. DNA for the CDR3: TGTGCCAGCTCGGACTACGAGCAGTACTTC.

This clone was detected once. V and J are TRBV18 and TRBJ2-5; tentatively, D is TRBD1 (6 bases). Trimming left V 4 bases short and J 5 bases short, with 11 bases between. The CDR3 is made up of 13 amino acids. Germline V CDR1 and CDR2: KGHSH, LQKENI. As DNA, the CDR3 is TGTGCCAGCTCACAGGGGGAACAGGAGACCCAGTACTTC. This gives the protein CASSQGEQETQYF.

This CDR3 reads CASSPGHLGETQYF. CDR3 sequence (DNA): TGTGCCAGTAGTCCCGGACATCTAGGGGAGACCCAGTACTTC. This rearrangement joins TRBV19 to TRBJ2-5; TRBD1 might be the D (5 bases). Trimming cost V 5 bases and J 5 bases, with 15 bases left between them. CDR1 LNHDA and CDR2 SQIVND come from the germline V gene (reference sequence). The length of the CDR3 is 14 residues.

The chain carries TRBV27 and TRBJ1-1, with D uncertain. The ends were cut back, 6 bases at V and 1 base at J, with 12 bases in the middle. Germline assignment: CDR1 MNHEY and CDR2 SMNVEV (reference sequence). CDR3 size: 14 residues. In DNA, the CDR3 is TGTGCCAGCAGCCCTTATGTGGGGAACACTGAAGCTTTCTTT. As protein: CASSPYVGNTEAFF.

V is TRBV9 and J is TRBJ2-5; 12 bases line up with TRBD2. The CDR3 runs 18 residues. The trim removed 2 bases at V and 7 bases at J, leaving 15 bases unmatched. Germline CDR1 is SGDLS and CDR2 is YYNGEE. The CDR3 here is CASSVAPSSGGAPWTQYF. The DNA of the CDR3 is TGTGCCAGCAGCGTCGCCCCCTCTAGCGGGGGGGCGCCATGGACCCAGTACTTC.

J is TRBJ2-3 and V is TRBV28, with 9 positions matching TRBD2. After removal of 5 bases from V and 0 bases from J, the junction contained 6 bases not matched to a gene. The CDR3 is 16 amino acids. Germline V gene data show CDR1 as MDHEN and CDR2 as SYDVKM. The CDR3 region has the DNA TGTGCCAGCAGTCTGCTAGCGGGGTCAAGCACAGATACGCAGTATTTT. Translation: CASSLLAGSSTDTQYF.

This chain connects TRBV11-2 to TRBJ1-5; possible D gene TRBD1, 6 bases. The CDR3 covers 16 residues. Germline assignment: CDR1 SGHAT and CDR2 FQNNGV. V was trimmed by 5 bases and J by 11 bases, leaving 25 bases between them. CDR3 nucleotides: TGTGCCAGCAGCCCCTCCTTCAGCACAGGGTGGGGTGCCCAGCATTTT. Encoded protein: CASSPSFSTGWGAQHF.

This clone was detected only a few times. Here the CDR3 DNA reads TGTGCCAGCAGCCAAAGGGACAGGTTCTACAATGAGCAGTTCTTC. Translation: CASSQRDRFYNEQFF. The V gene is TRBV4-2, the J gene TRBJ2-1, with 8 bases lining up with TRBD1. V lost 2 bases to trimming and J lost 3 bases; unmatched junction nucleotides: 3. CDR1 is LGHNA, CDR2 YNFKEQ, per germline. This CDR3 has 15 amino acids.

The V call is TRBV10-1, the J call TRBJ2-3; the D call may be TRBD1 or TRBD2 (5 bases each). V was trimmed by 4 bases and J by 1 base, leaving 15 bases between them. Germline V gene sequence: CDR1 WNHNN, CDR2 SYGVQD (reference sequence). CDR3 length: 16 amino acids. The CDR3 sequence: CASSASRGGCTDTQYF. In DNA form, the CDR3 reads TGCGCCAGCAGTGCTAGCCGTGGGGGTTGCACAGATACGCAGTATTTT.

The chain has TRBV9 and TRBJ2-1; 7 positions match TRBD2. The CDR3 totals 12 residues. V shed 4 bases and J 10 bases; nucleotides not matched to a gene: 5. Germline assignment: CDR1 SGDLS and CDR2 YYNGEE. The CDR3 spells CASSTGLGEQFF. CDR3 in DNA: TGTGCCAGCAGCACTGGACTAGGAGAGCAGTTCTTC.

The table lists this clone with a few counts. The chain carries TRBV2 and TRBJ1-5; 8 nucleotides agree with TRBD1. V lost 6 bases to trimming and J lost 5 bases; unmatched junction nucleotides: 15. Germline lookup yields CDR1 SNHLY and CDR2 FYNNEI. The CDR3 has 17 amino acids. The CDR3 DNA is TGTGCCAGCAGAGAAAGGGACAGGCCGGAGAGGCATCAGCCCCAGCATTTT. It codes for CASRERDRPERHQPQHF.

This clone was detected only a few times. The chain joins TRBV6-4 to TRBJ2-2, with 10 bases matching TRBD2. Germline CDR1 and CDR2: MRHNA and SNTAGT. V shed 6 bases and J 3 bases; nucleotides not matched to a gene: 1. The CDR3 is made up of 14 amino acids. The CDR3 nucleotides read TGTGCCAGCAGACTAGCGGGACACACCGGGGAGCTGTTTTTT. It translates to CASRLAGHTGELFF.